The 5 T cell receptor beta chains below were found in one sample sequenced in a study of breast tumors, draining lymph nodes, adjacent tissues. TCRdb recomputed calls from the multiplex PCR reads with MiXCR, one row per CDR3 protein. The top ten hold about 8.4% of the sample, which has over 60,000 distinct CDR3 sequences, approximately 45% seen once. The specimen was breast tumor tissue. The receptor set was obtained from a female donor with breast cancer. Some clones in this sample may be carry-over from other donors' samples.

Many counts were recorded for this clonotype. The V gene is TRBV6-4, the J gene TRBJ2-3; 7 bases fit TRBD2. V lost 2 bases, J lost 3 bases, and 2 bases stayed unmatched. CDR1 is MRHNA and CDR2 is SNTAGT in the germline V gene. This CDR3 comprises 14 residues. The CDR3 DNA reads as TGTGCCAGCAGTGACAGGGGAGGGACAGATACGCAGTATTTT. Its protein product is CASSDRGGTDTQYF.

There are a few counts of this clonotype. This sequence may be a read error, since a much larger clone differs from it by one base. This sequence joins TRBV6-6 and TRBJ1-3, with D perhaps matching TRBD1 (6 bases). V lost 5 bases to trimming and J lost 4 bases, with 15 bases between them. CDR1 MNHNY and CDR2 SVGAGI come from the germline V gene (reference sequence). CDR3 size: 15 residues. In DNA, the CDR3 is TGTGCCAGCAGTCACGGACAGTACGTCGGAAACACCATATATTTT. It is translated as CASSHGQYVGNTIYF.

This clonotype was recorded only once. A read error may be the cause here, since a much bigger clone is one base away. CDR3 amino acids: CASSPRFWREDLFF. The CDR3 DNA sequence: TGTGCCAGCAGCCCCCGGTTCTGGCGGGAGGATTTGTTCTTC. V is TRBV3-1 and J is TRBJ2-1; TRBD2 agrees at 8 bases. Germline CDR1 is LGHDT and CDR2 is YNNKEL (reference sequence). CDR3 length equals 14 residues. The trim removed 4 bases at V and 15 bases at J, leaving 14 bases unmatched.

This clonotype was found many times. The chain carries TRBV7-9 and TRBJ2-7; D is uncertain. Deletions cut 7 bases from V and 3 bases from J, with 7 bases between. The CDR3 runs 11 residues. Looked up from germline, CDR1 is SEHNR and CDR2 is FQNEAQ (reference sequence). This chain's CDR3 is CASTPDYEQYF. CDR3 DNA: TGTGCCAGCACCCCGGACTACGAGCAGTACTTC.

As regards this clonotype: At one boundary the junction diverges from the germline segment, which might be a read error. This chain links TRBV19 with TRBJ2-6; tentatively, D is TRBD2 (6 bases). Germline CDR1 is LNHDA and CDR2 is SQIVND (reference sequence). There are 13 residues in the CDR3. CDR3 in DNA: TGTGCCAGTAGTAGGGTGGGGGGCAACGTCCTGACTTTC. It translates to CASSRVGGNVLTF.